Below are 4 T cell receptor beta chains sequenced from a single sample in a study of T cell repertoires in cytomegalovirus infection. In TCRdb, the reads were re-called with MiXCR into one record per CDR3 protein. The top ten hold 71% of the sample, which has about 100,000 distinct CDR3 sequences, about 29% seen once. Their antigens remain unidentified. The sequences come from CD8+ T cells from cultured PBMCs, collected from culture after CMV antigen stimulation. The source of these receptors is a human donor in good health (CMV status not recorded). Some clones in this sample may be carry-over from other donors' samples.

CDR3 DNA: TGCGCCAGCAGCCAAGATCTTTCTTGGGGGAATGAGCAGTTCTTC. Protein sequence: CASSQDLSWGNEQFF. This chain links TRBV4-1 with TRBJ2-1; either TRBD1 or TRBD2 may supply D (5 bases each). V shed 0 bases and J shed 7 bases, with 13 bases lying between them. This CDR3 has 15 residues. CDR1 and CDR2 from the germline V gene are MGHRA and YSYEKL.

The chain employs TRBV3-1 and TRBJ2-5; D perhaps matches TRBD2 (5 bases). Germline-derived CDR1 and CDR2 are LGHDT and YNNKEL (reference sequence). The V end lost 1 base, the J end lost 5 bases, and 11 bases lay between the germline ends. The CDR3 loop spans 14 amino acids. In DNA, the CDR3 is TGTGCCAGCAGCCAAGTGGAGGCGGGCGAGACCCAGTACTTC. Its protein is CASSQVEAGETQYF.

This clonotype was seen only a few times. The chain employs TRBV20-1 and TRBJ1-4; D ambiguous. Trimming took off 0 bases at V and 8 bases at J, with 1 base between the two ends. The CDR3 runs 10 residues. Germline V gene lookup returns CDR1 DFQATT and CDR2 SNEGSKA (reference sequence). The CDR3 DNA is TGCAGTGCTAGAGAAGAAAAACTGTTTTTT. It translates to CSAREEKLFF.

To note about this clonotype: Relative to the germline gene, one junction end is altered; a read error may explain this. V and J are TRBV4-1 and TRBJ1-1; no definite D call. The CDR3 has 15 residues. Looked up from germline, CDR1 is MGHRA and CDR2 is YSYEKL. In DNA, the CDR3 is TGTGCCAGCAGCCAAGAGACGGGGAGTCGTACTGAAGCTTTCTTT. Protein: CASSQETGSRTEAFF.